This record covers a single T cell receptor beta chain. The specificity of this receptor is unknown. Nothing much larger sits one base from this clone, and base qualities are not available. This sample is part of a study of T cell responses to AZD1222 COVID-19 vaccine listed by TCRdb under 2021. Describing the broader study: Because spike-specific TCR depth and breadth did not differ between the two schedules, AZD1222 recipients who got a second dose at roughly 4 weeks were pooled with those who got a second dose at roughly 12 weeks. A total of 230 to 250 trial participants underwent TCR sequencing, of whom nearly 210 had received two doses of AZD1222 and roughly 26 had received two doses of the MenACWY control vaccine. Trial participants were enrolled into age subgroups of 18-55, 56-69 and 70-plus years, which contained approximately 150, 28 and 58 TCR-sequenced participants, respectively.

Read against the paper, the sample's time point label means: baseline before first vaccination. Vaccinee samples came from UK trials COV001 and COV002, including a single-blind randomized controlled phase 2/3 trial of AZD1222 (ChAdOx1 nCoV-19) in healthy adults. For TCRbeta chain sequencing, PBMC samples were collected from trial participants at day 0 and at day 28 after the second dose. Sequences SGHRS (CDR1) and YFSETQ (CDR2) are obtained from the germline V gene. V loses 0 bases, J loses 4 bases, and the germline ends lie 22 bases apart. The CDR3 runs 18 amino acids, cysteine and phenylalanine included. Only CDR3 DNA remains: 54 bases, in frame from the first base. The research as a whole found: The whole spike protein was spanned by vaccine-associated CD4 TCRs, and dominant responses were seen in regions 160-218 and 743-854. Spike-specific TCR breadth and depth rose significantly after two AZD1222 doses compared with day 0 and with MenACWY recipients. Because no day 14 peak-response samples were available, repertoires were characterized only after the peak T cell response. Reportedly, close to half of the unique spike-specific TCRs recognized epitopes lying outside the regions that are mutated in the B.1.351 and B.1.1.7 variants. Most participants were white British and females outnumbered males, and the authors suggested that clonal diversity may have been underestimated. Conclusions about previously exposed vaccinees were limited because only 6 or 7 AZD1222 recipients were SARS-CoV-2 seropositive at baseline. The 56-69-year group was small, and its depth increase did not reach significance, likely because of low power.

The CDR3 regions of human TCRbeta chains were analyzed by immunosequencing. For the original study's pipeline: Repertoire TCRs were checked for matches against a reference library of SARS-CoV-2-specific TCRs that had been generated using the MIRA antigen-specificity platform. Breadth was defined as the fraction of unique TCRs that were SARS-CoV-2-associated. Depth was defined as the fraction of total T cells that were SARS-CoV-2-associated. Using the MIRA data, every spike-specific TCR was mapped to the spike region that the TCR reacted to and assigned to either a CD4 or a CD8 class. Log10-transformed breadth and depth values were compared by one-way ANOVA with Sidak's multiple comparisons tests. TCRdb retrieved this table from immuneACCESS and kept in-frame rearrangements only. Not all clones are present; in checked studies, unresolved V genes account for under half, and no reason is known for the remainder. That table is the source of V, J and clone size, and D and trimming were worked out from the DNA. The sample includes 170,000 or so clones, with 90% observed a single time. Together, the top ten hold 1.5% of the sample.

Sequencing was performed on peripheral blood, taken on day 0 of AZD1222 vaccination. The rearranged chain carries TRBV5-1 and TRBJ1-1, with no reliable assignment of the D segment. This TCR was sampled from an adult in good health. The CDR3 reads CASSLGTLSGDASTEAFF. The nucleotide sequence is TGCGCCAGCAGCTTGGGGACGTTAAGTGGAGACGCTAGCACTGAAGCTTTCTTT.